The 15 T cell receptor beta chains reported below all come from one sample, sequenced in a study of blood T cell repertoires in COVID-19. Data came from immunoSEQ multiplex PCR; TCRdb stores just in-frame clones and leaves some out. The table has roughly 190,000 clones, about 86% seen once. Sequencing was performed on peripheral blood. These receptors all come from a woman over 75 in a cohort sampled during active or convalescent COVID-19.

V is TRBV10-2 and J is TRBJ2-1; 10 bases agree with TRBD2. Germline V gene data show CDR1 as WSHSY and CDR2 as SAAADI. Losses at the gene ends were 9 bases for V and 10 bases for J; bases not matched to a gene: 15. The CDR3 spans 15 residues. The DNA for the CDR3 is TGCGCCAGTAGAGGGTCCCCTAGCGGGAGAGGAGAGCAGTTCTTC. Its translation: CASRGSPSGRGEQFF.

This clone was seen a handful of times. The gene calls are TRBV11-3 and TRBJ1-2; no reliable D call. V was cut by 5 bases and J by 6 bases, with 10 bases left in between. This CDR3 is 12 amino acids long. Looked up from germline, CDR1 is SGHNT and CDR2 is YENEEA. The CDR3 loop reads CASSRGRDGYTF. CDR3 DNA sequence: TGTGCCAGCAGCCGAGGTCGGGATGGCTACACCTTC. Variable domain in full (rest from reference TRBV11-3 and TRBJ1-2): EAGVVQSPRYKIIEKKQPVAFWCNPISGHNTLYWYLQNLGQGPELLIRYENEEAVDDSQLPKDRFSAERLKGVDSTLKIQPAELGDSAVYLCASSRGRDGYTFGSGTRLTVV.

This clone was recorded once. V and J are TRBV4-1 and TRBJ1-1; D call uncertain. Germline loops: CDR1 MGHRA, CDR2 YSYEKL. V lost 0 bases to trimming and J lost 1 base, with 6 bases between them. The CDR3 is made up of 14 amino acids. This CDR3 is CASSQEEKNTEAFF. CDR3 nucleotide sequence: TGCGCCAGCAGCCAAGAAGAGAAGAACACTGAAGCTTTCTTT.

The V and J genes are TRBV7-6 and TRBJ1-3, with D possibly matching TRBD1 (5 bases). This CDR3 has 15 amino acids. Trimming left V 5 bases short and J 4 bases short, with 15 bases between. The germline V gene encodes CDR1 SGHVS and CDR2 FNYEAQ. This CDR3 reads CASSPRYRTGNTIYF. The CDR3 DNA sequence: TGTGCCAGCAGCCCCCGGTACCGGACAGGAAACACCATATATTTT.

This chain links TRBV4-1 with TRBJ2-1, with 9 positions matching TRBD1. The V and J ends lost 0 bases and 3 bases, in that order; junction bases with no gene match: 6. Germline CDR1 MGHRA, CDR2 YSYEKL. CDR3 length equals 17 residues. The CDR3 bases are TGCGCCAGCAGCCAAGATTGGGCGGGACAGGGCTACAATGAGCAGTTCTTC. Translating it yields CASSQDWAGQGYNEQFF.

The chain recombines TRBV9 with TRBJ2-1, with TRBD2 identical over 14 bases. The germline V gene has CDR1 SGDLS and CDR2 YYNGEE. The CDR3 loop spans 16 amino acids. The J segment lost 7 bases and the V segment lost 4 bases, leaving 7 bases of the junction unmatched. CDR3 nucleotide sequence: TGTGCCAGCAGCCCGGGACTAGCGGGGGCAGGGAATGAGCAGTTCTTC. Translated: CASSPGLAGAGNEQFF. Together with reference TRBV9 and TRBJ2-1, the CDR3 gives the full variable domain: DSGVTQTPKHLITATGQRVTLRCSPRSGDLSVYWYQQSLDQGLQFLIQYYNGEERAKGNILERFSAQQFPDLHSELNLSSLELGDSALYFCASSPGLAGAGNEQFFGPGTRLTVL.

J is TRBJ2-1 and V is TRBV7-2; 10 bases fit TRBD2. The germline V gene encodes CDR1 SGHTA and CDR2 FQGNSA. The CDR3 is 16 residues long. The J segment lost 4 bases and the V segment lost 5 bases, leaving 8 bases of the junction unmatched. The CDR3 coding sequence is TGTGCCAGCAGCCACCTGTCTAGCGGGGGTTACAATGAGCAGTTCTTC. Amino acids: CASSHLSSGGYNEQFF. The variable domain in full, completed from reference TRBV7-2 and TRBJ2-1, reads GAGVSQSPSNKVTEKGKDVELRCDPISGHTALYWYRQSLGQGLEFLIYFQGNSAPDKSGLPSDRFSAERTGGSVSTLTIQRTQQEDSAVYLCASSHLSSGGYNEQFFGPGTRLTVL.

V and J are TRBV27 and TRBJ1-3, with 9 bases aligning to TRBD1. Germline V gene sequence: CDR1 MNHEY, CDR2 SMNVEV (reference sequence). This CDR3 has 14 residues. V trimming: 6 bases; J trimming: 3 bases; junction bases outside the gene matches: 3. CDR3 nucleotide sequence: TGTGCCAGCAGGGGGGACAGGGATGGAAACACCATATATTTT. Translating gives CASRGDRDGNTIYF.

The CDR3: CASSLDKNTEAFF. As DNA, the CDR3 is TGTGCCAGCAGCCTGGACAAAAACACTGAAGCTTTCTTT. The chain is built from TRBV6-5 and TRBJ1-1; weak D call: TRBD1 (5 bases). Per germline, CDR1 MNHEY and CDR2 SVGAGI. The V end lost 6 bases, the J end lost 2 bases, and 10 bases lay between the germline ends. The CDR3 consists of 13 residues.

This chain connects TRBV14 to TRBJ1-4; the D gene is possibly TRBD1 (5 bases). The CDR3 has 16 amino acids. Germline V gene lookup returns CDR1 SGHDN and CDR2 FVKESK. The germline V and J ends were trimmed by 1 base and 5 bases, with 14 bases remaining between them. The CDR3 coding sequence is TGTGCCAGCAGCCAAGCCAGGGAGGTCGCGAATGAAAAACTGTTTTTT. Its protein product is CASSQAREVANEKLFF.

CDR3 loop: CASSGGGTGGLYEQYV. CDR3 in DNA: TGTGCCAGCAGTGGGGGGGGGACAGGAGGCCTATACGAGCAGTACGTC. The chain recombines TRBV6-1 with TRBJ2-7; tentative D call: TRBD1 (8 bases). CDR1 is MNHNS, CDR2 SASEGT, per germline. The CDR3 is 16 amino acids. The V gene lost 4 bases and the J gene lost 4 bases, with 20 bases spanning the gap.

The rearrangement uses TRBV7-9 and TRBJ2-2; a possible D gene is TRBD1 (6 bases). The CDR3 totals 13 residues. Germline values: CDR1 SEHNR, CDR2 FQNEAQ (reference sequence). V shed 3 bases and J shed 6 bases, with 8 bases lying between them. CDR3 loop: CASSFTGSGELFF. The DNA of the CDR3 is TGTGCCAGCAGCTTCACAGGGTCCGGGGAGCTGTTTTTT. The whole variable domain, filled in from reference TRBV7-9 and TRBJ2-2, reads DTGVSQNPRHKITKRGQNVTFRCDPISEHNRLYWYRQTLGQGPEFLTYFQNEAQLEKSRLLSDRFSAERPKGSFSTLEIQRTEQGDSAMYLCASSFTGSGELFFGEGSRLTVL.

The chain recombines TRBV5-5 with TRBJ1-4; 9 nucleotides agree with TRBD1. Germline CDR1 and CDR2: SGHKS and YYEKEE (reference sequence). J lost 7 bases, V lost 4 bases, and 14 bases had no gene match. The CDR3 runs 17 residues. The DNA of the CDR3 is TGTGCCAGCAGCCCCCGACAGGGGGTAGTCTTATTTGAAAAACTGTTTTTT. Translating gives CASSPRQGVVLFEKLFF.

This clone was detected only a few times. This chain connects TRBV19 to TRBJ1-2; D is unclear. There are 16 residues in the CDR3. Germline V gene lookup returns CDR1 LNHDA and CDR2 SQIVND (reference sequence). V gave up 7 bases and J gave up 7 bases, with 25 bases separating them. The CDR3 is CASTTEGAGPSIGYTF. CDR3 in DNA: TGTGCCAGTACCACAGAAGGCGCGGGCCCTTCGATTGGCTACACCTTC.

The chain links TRBV3-1 (or the pseudogene TRBV3-2) to TRBJ1-2; D perhaps matches TRBD1 (6 bases). CDR3 length equals 15 residues. Germline CDR1 is LGHDT and CDR2 is YNNKEL (reference sequence). With 1 base removed from V and 0 bases from J, the gap between germline ends came to 9 bases. The CDR3 region is CASSQGTASNYGYTF. CDR3 in DNA: TGTGCCAGCAGCCAAGGGACAGCCTCTAACTATGGCTACACCTTC.